Listed below are T cell receptor beta chains from one sample, sequenced in a study of cytotoxic CD8 clonotypes in ibrutinib-treated CLL. Method: immunoSEQ multiplex PCR; TCRdb's copy keeps in-frame clones and lacks some. The sample gives 130,000 to 150,000 clones, roughly 83% of which show up once; 13% is in the top ten. The sequences come from PBMCs, collected after 12 months of ibrutinib treatment. These receptor sequences come from a human donor with chronic lymphocytic leukemia. The CDR3 runs from the conserved cysteine through the conserved F or W. Fields, in order: D gene, J gene, clone size, V gene, CDR3 protein, CDR3 DNA. A D gene is named only where the DNA matches it firmly. Where a row states a size, it is once, few, many or the class of an expanded clone; other rows omit it.

d_call: .; j_call: TRBJ2-7; clone_size: .; v_call: TRBV15; cdr3_aa: CATSPGTGWYEQYF; cdr3_nt: TGTGCCACCAGCCCGGGGACGGGTTGGTACGAGCAGTACTTC
d_call: .; j_call: TRBJ2-6; clone_size: .; v_call: TRBV7-3; cdr3_aa: CASSSRGVTGANVLTF; cdr3_nt: TGTGCCAGCAGCTCGCGGGGCGTCACTGGGGCCAACGTCCTGACTTTC
d_call: .; j_call: TRBJ2-5; clone_size: .; v_call: TRBV7-8; cdr3_aa: CASSFDSAETQYF; cdr3_nt: TGTGCCAGCAGCTTTGATTCCGCGGAGACCCAGTACTTC
d_call: .; j_call: TRBJ2-2; clone_size: .; v_call: TRBV29-1; cdr3_aa: CSAHVGQNTGELFF; cdr3_nt: TGCAGCGCCCACGTGGGACAGAACACCGGGGAGCTGTTTTTT
d_call: .; j_call: TRBJ2-1; clone_size: .; v_call: TRBV7-8; cdr3_aa: CASSLEGGAYNEQFF; cdr3_nt: TGTGCCAGCAGCTTAGAGGGGGGAGCTTACAATGAGCAGTTCTTC
d_call: .; j_call: TRBJ2-1; clone_size: .; v_call: TRBV18; cdr3_aa: CASSPAVMGGNEQFF; cdr3_nt: TGTGCCAGCTCTCCAGCGGTAATGGGGGGCAATGAGCAGTTCTTC
d_call: .; j_call: TRBJ2-1; clone_size: few; v_call: TRBV18; cdr3_aa: CASSQAGEGQFF; cdr3_nt: TGTGCCAGCTCACAAGCAGGGGAAGGTCAGTTCTTC
d_call: .; j_call: TRBJ2-1; clone_size: .; v_call: TRBV9; cdr3_aa: CASSASGVSYNEQFF; cdr3_nt: TGTGCCAGCAGCGCAAGCGGAGTTTCCTACAATGAGCAGTTCTTC
d_call: TRBD1; j_call: TRBJ2-4; clone_size: .; v_call: TRBV7-2; cdr3_aa: CASRQTGQGWNIQYF; cdr3_nt: TGTGCCAGCAGACAAACGGGACAGGGCTGGAACATTCAGTACTTC
d_call: .; j_call: TRBJ2-7; clone_size: .; v_call: TRBV11-3; cdr3_aa: CASSLARDYEQYF; cdr3_nt: TGTGCCAGCAGCCTCGCCCGGGACTACGAGCAGTACTTC
d_call: .; j_call: TRBJ1-1; clone_size: .; v_call: TRBV10-3; cdr3_aa: CAISEMQTGTRKIF; cdr3_nt: TGTGCCATCAGTGAGATGCAAACAGGGACCAGGAAGATCTTT
d_call: .; j_call: TRBJ1-4; clone_size: .; v_call: TRBV5-5; cdr3_aa: CASSSDDNEKLFF; cdr3_nt: TGTGCCAGCAGCTCTGATGATAATGAAAAACTGTTTTTT
d_call: .; j_call: TRBJ2-3; clone_size: .; v_call: TRBV7-9; cdr3_aa: CASSLFTGRTDTQYF; cdr3_nt: TGTGCCAGCAGCTTATTCACGGGGCGGACAGATACGCAGTATTTT
d_call: TRBD2; j_call: TRBJ2-1; clone_size: .; v_call: TRBV10-1; cdr3_aa: CASSESGLAGVGSYNEQFF; cdr3_nt: TGCGCCAGCAGTGAGTCGGGACTAGCGGGAGTTGGATCCTACAATGAGCAGTTCTTC
d_call: TRBD1; j_call: TRBJ1-5; clone_size: .; v_call: TRBV6-6; cdr3_aa: CASSYSGTGLQPQHF; cdr3_nt: TGTGCCAGCAGTTACTCGGGGACAGGTCTTCAGCCCCAGCATTTT
d_call: TRBD1; j_call: TRBJ1-2; clone_size: .; v_call: TRBV7-8; cdr3_aa: CASSRQGGFGGYTF; cdr3_nt: TGTGCCAGCAGCAGACAGGGGGGATTTGGCGGCTACACCTTC
d_call: .; j_call: TRBJ1-2; clone_size: .; v_call: TRBV15; cdr3_aa: CATSGLNRVNYGYTF; cdr3_nt: TGTGCCACCAGCGGACTCAACAGGGTTAACTATGGCTACACCTTC
d_call: .; j_call: TRBJ2-2; clone_size: .; v_call: TRBV18; cdr3_aa: CASSTYTGELFF; cdr3_nt: TGTGCCAGCTCAACGTACACCGGGGAGCTGTTTTTT
d_call: .; j_call: TRBJ1-2; clone_size: .; v_call: TRBV5-6; cdr3_aa: CASSLGRGYGYTF; cdr3_nt: TGTGCCAGCAGCTTGGGCAGGGGCTACGGCTACACCTTC
d_call: .; j_call: TRBJ2-7; clone_size: .; v_call: TRBV25-1; cdr3_aa: CASSRRVRDEQYF; cdr3_nt: TGTGCCAGCAGTCGCAGGGTGAGAGACGAGCAGTACTTC
d_call: .; j_call: TRBJ2-7; clone_size: .; v_call: TRBV18; cdr3_aa: CASSPQGTYEQYF; cdr3_nt: TGTGCCAGCTCACCACAGGGTACCTACGAGCAGTACTTC
d_call: .; j_call: TRBJ2-5; clone_size: .; v_call: TRBV6-6; cdr3_aa: CASSSTRGAGETQYF; cdr3_nt: TGTGCCAGCAGTTCCACTCGGGGCGCGGGGGAGACCCAGTACTTC
d_call: .; j_call: TRBJ2-3; clone_size: .; v_call: TRBV7-2; cdr3_aa: CASSPVASSTDTQYF; cdr3_nt: TGTGCCAGCAGCCCAGTGGCTTCCAGCACAGATACGCAGTATTTT
d_call: .; j_call: TRBJ1-2; clone_size: .; v_call: TRBV6-5; cdr3_aa: CASSYEPKGFGYGYTF; cdr3_nt: TGTGCCAGCAGTTACGAGCCTAAGGGCTTCGGCTATGGCTACACCTTC
d_call: .; j_call: TRBJ2-7; clone_size: .; v_call: TRBV6-6; cdr3_aa: CASSYSDSFEYEQYF; cdr3_nt: TGTGCCAGCAGTTACTCAGACAGTTTTGAATACGAGCAGTACTTC
d_call: .; j_call: TRBJ2-3; clone_size: once; v_call: TRBV2; cdr3_aa: CASIETGFRITDTQYF; cdr3_nt: TGTGCCAGCATTGAAACTGGCTTCAGGATCACAGATACGCAGTATTTT
d_call: .; j_call: TRBJ2-1; clone_size: .; v_call: TRBV7-2; cdr3_aa: CASKVTRENYNEQFF; cdr3_nt: TGTGCCAGCAAAGTGACTAGAGAGAACTACAATGAGCAGTTCTTC
d_call: .; j_call: TRBJ2-1; clone_size: few; v_call: TRBV30; cdr3_aa: CAWSRDSNSYNEQFF; cdr3_nt: TGTGCCTGGAGTAGAGACAGCAACTCCTACAATGAGCAGTTCTTC
d_call: TRBD2; j_call: TRBJ2-1; clone_size: .; v_call: TRBV4-1; cdr3_aa: CASSRRTSGSYNEQFF; cdr3_nt: TGCGCCAGCAGCCGAAGGACTAGCGGGTCGTACAATGAGCAGTTCTTC
d_call: TRBD2; j_call: TRBJ2-3; clone_size: .; v_call: TRBV5-8; cdr3_aa: CASSLSASGRMSDTQYF; cdr3_nt: TGTGCCAGCAGCTTGTCGGCTAGCGGGAGGATGTCAGATACGCAGTATTTT
d_call: TRBD1; j_call: TRBJ2-2; clone_size: few; v_call: TRBV5-1; cdr3_aa: CASSLGQGSAGELFF; cdr3_nt: TGCGCCAGCAGCCTTGGACAGGGCAGCGCCGGGGAGCTGTTTTTT
d_call: .; j_call: TRBJ1-1; clone_size: .; v_call: TRBV6-5; cdr3_aa: CASRQPGGTEAFF; cdr3_nt: TGTGCCAGCAGGCAACCGGGGGGCACTGAAGCTTTCTTT
d_call: TRBD1; j_call: TRBJ1-2; clone_size: .; v_call: TRBV16; cdr3_aa: CASSYQPGQGNYGYTF; cdr3_nt: TGTGCCAGCAGCTACCAACCGGGACAGGGGAACTATGGCTACACCTTC
d_call: TRBD1; j_call: TRBJ2-7; clone_size: .; v_call: TRBV5-4; cdr3_aa: CASSPTGFIYEQYF; cdr3_nt: TGCGCCAGCAGCCCGACAGGGTTTATCTACGAGCAGTACTTC
d_call: .; j_call: TRBJ2-5; clone_size: once; v_call: TRBV27; cdr3_aa: CASSPRFGGPETQYF; cdr3_nt: TGTGCCAGCAGTCCCCGGTTCGGGGGGCCAGAGACCCAGTACTTC
d_call: .; j_call: TRBJ1-1; clone_size: few; v_call: TRBV7-9; cdr3_aa: CASSLGQVHTEAFF; cdr3_nt: TGTGCCAGCAGCTTAGGCCAGGTCCATACTGAAGCTTTCTTT
d_call: .; j_call: TRBJ2-3; clone_size: .; v_call: TRBV5-6; cdr3_aa: CASSFRFAGRADTQYF; cdr3_nt: TGTGCCAGCAGCTTTCGTTTCGCGGGAAGAGCAGATACGCAGTATTTT
d_call: TRBD1; j_call: TRBJ1-2; clone_size: .; v_call: TRBV18; cdr3_aa: CASSPATGVYGYTF; cdr3_nt: TGTGCCAGCTCACCGGCGACAGGGGTCTATGGCTACACCTTC
d_call: TRBD1; j_call: TRBJ2-1; clone_size: .; v_call: TRBV6-5; cdr3_aa: CASSFMPGQGRNEQFF; cdr3_nt: TGTGCCAGCAGTTTCATGCCGGGACAGGGTCGGAATGAGCAGTTCTTC
d_call: TRBD2; j_call: TRBJ2-7; clone_size: .; v_call: TRBV30; cdr3_aa: CAWSLGTSATYEQYF; cdr3_nt: TGTGCCTGGAGCCTAGGGACTAGCGCTACCTACGAGCAGTACTTC
d_call: .; j_call: TRBJ2-3; clone_size: .; v_call: TRBV7-9; cdr3_aa: CASSPRRTDTQYF; cdr3_nt: TGTGCCAGCAGCCCCAGACGCACAGATACGCAGTATTTT
d_call: .; j_call: TRBJ2-5; clone_size: once; v_call: TRBV19; cdr3_aa: CASSIGIQETQYF; cdr3_nt: TGTGCCAGTAGTATAGGCATTCAAGAGACCCAGTACTTC
d_call: TRBD1; j_call: TRBJ2-1; clone_size: .; v_call: TRBV5-4; cdr3_aa: CASSHRDRSNEQFF; cdr3_nt: TGTGCCAGCAGCCACCGGGACAGGTCGAATGAGCAGTTCTTC
d_call: TRBD2; j_call: TRBJ2-5; clone_size: .; v_call: TRBV10-2; cdr3_aa: CASSQGLAGSETQYF; cdr3_nt: TGCGCCAGCAGTCAGGGGCTAGCGGGATCAGAGACCCAGTACTTC
d_call: .; j_call: TRBJ1-4; clone_size: .; v_call: TRBV7-9; cdr3_aa: CASSLSESSSSNEKLFF; cdr3_nt: TGTGCCAGCAGCTTATCCGAGTCGTCTTCCAGTAATGAAAAACTGTTTTTT
d_call: TRBD2; j_call: TRBJ2-7; clone_size: .; v_call: TRBV5-4; cdr3_aa: CAYLAGTKYEQYF; cdr3_nt: TGTGCCTACCTAGCAGGGACTAAGTACGAGCAGTACTTC
d_call: .; j_call: TRBJ2-3; clone_size: .; v_call: TRBV4-3; cdr3_aa: CASSHGAIRDTQYF; cdr3_nt: TGCGCCAGCAGCCACGGTGCGATTCGGGATACGCAGTATTTT
d_call: TRBD2; j_call: TRBJ2-5; clone_size: .; v_call: TRBV18; cdr3_aa: CASSPFREGYETQYF; cdr3_nt: TGTGCCAGCTCACCATTTCGGGAGGGGTACGAGACCCAGTACTTC
d_call: .; j_call: TRBJ2-7; clone_size: .; v_call: TRBV18; cdr3_aa: CASSPGDEQYF; cdr3_nt: TGTGCCAGCTCACCTGGTGACGAGCAGTACTTC